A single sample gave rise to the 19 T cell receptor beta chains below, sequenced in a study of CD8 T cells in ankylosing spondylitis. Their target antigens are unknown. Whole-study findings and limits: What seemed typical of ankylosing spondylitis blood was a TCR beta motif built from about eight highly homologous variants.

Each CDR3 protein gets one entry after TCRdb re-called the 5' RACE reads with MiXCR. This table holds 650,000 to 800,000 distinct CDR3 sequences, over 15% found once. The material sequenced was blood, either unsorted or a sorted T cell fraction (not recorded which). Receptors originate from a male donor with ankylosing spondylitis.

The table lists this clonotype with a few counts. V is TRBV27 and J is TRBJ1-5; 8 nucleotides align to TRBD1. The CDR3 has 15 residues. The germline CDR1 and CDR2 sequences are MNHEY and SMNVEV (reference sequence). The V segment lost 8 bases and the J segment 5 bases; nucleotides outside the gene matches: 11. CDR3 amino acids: CASGLGQGLYQPQHF. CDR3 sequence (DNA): TGTGCCAGCGGCCTTGGACAGGGCTTATATCAGCCCCAGCATTTT.

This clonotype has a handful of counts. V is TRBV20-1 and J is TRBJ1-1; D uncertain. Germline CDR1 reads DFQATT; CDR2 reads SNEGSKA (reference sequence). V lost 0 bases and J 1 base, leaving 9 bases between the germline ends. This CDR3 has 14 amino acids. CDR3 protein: CSARDRTENTEAFF. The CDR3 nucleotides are TGCAGTGCTAGAGATCGGACGGAGAACACTGAAGCTTTCTTT.

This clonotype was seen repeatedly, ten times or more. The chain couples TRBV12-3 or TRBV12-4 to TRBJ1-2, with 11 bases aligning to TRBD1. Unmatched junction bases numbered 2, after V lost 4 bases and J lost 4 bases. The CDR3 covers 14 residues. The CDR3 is CASSSGQGGYGYTF. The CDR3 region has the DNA TGTGCCAGCAGTTCGGGACAGGGGGGCTATGGCTACACCTTC.

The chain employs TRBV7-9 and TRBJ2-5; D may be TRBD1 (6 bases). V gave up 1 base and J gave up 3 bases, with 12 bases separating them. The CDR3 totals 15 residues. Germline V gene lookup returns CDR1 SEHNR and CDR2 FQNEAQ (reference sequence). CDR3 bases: TGTGCCAGCAGCTTAGTTGGACAGACCGAAGAGACCCAGTACTTC. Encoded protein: CASSLVGQTEETQYF.

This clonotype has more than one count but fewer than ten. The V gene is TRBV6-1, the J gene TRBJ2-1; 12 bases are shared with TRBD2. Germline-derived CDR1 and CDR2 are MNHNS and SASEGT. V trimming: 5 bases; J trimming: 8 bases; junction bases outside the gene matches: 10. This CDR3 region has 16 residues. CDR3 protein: CASSILSSGRAYEQFF. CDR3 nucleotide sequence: TGTGCCAGCAGTATCCTATCTAGCGGGAGGGCCTATGAGCAGTTCTTC.

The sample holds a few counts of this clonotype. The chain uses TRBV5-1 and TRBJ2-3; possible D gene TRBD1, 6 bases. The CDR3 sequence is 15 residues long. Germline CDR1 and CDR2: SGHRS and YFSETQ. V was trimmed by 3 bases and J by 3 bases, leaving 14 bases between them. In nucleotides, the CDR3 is TGCGCCAGCAGCTCAGGGGATCCCTTAACAGATACGCAGTATTTT. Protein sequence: CASSSGDPLTDTQYF.

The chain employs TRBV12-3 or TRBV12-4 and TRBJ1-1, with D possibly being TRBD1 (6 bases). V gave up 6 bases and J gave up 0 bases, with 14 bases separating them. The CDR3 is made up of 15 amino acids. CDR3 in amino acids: CASRRTESMNTEAFF. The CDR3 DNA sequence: TGTGCCAGCAGGAGGACAGAAAGCATGAACACTGAAGCTTTCTTT.

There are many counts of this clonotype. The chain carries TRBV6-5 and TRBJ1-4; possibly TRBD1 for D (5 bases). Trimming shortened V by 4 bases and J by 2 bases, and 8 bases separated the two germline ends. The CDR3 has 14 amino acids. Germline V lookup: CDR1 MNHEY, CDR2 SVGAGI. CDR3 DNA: TGTGCCAGCAGTTTTGGGGCTACTAATGAAAAACTGTTTTTT. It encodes CASSFGATNEKLFF.

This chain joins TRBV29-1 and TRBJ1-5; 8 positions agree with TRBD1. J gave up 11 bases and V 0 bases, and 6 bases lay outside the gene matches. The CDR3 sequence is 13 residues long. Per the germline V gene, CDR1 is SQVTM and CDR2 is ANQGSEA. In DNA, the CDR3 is TGCAGCGTTGAAGAAGGACAGGGAGGGTCCCAGCATTTT. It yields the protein CSVEEGQGGSQHF.

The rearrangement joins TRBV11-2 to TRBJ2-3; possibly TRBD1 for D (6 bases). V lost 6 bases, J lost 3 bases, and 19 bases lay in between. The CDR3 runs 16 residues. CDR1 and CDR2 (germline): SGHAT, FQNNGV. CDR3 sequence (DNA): TGTGCCAGCAGAGAACTCGGGGTTACAGGGACAGATACGCAGTATTTT. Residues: CASRELGVTGTDTQYF.

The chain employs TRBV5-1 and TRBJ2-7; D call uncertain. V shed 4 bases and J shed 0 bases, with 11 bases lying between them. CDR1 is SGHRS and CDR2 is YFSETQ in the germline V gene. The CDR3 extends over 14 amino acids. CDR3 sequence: CASSPWGNSYEQYF. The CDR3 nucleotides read TGCGCCAGCAGCCCGTGGGGTAACTCCTACGAGCAGTACTTC.

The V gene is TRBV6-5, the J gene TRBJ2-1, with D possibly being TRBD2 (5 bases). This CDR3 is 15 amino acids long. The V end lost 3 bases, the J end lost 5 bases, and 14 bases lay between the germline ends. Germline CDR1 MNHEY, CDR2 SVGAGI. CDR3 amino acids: CASSYVAGLNNEQFF. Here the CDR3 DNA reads TGTGCCAGCAGTTATGTGGCGGGCCTTAACAATGAGCAGTTCTTC.

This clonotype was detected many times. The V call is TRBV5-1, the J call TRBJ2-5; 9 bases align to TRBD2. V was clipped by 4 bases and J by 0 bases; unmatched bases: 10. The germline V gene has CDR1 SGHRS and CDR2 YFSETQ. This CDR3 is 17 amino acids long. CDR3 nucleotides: TGCGCCAGCAGCGAGATTCCTAGCGGGGCGTACCAAGAGACCCAGTACTTC. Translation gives CASSEIPSGAYQETQYF.

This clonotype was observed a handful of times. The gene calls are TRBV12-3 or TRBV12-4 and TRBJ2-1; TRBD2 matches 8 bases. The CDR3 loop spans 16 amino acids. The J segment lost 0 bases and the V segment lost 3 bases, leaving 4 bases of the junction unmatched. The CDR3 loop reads CASSLRTSPSYNEQFF. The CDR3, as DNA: TGTGCCAGCAGTTTGAGGACTAGCCCCTCCTACAATGAGCAGTTCTTC.

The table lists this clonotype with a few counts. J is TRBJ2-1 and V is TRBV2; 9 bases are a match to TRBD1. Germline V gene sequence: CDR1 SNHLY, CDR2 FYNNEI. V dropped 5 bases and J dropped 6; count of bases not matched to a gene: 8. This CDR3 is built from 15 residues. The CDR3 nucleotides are TGTGCCAGCAGTCCGGACAGGGGCGGAATCAATGAGCAGTTCTTC. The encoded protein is CASSPDRGGINEQFF.

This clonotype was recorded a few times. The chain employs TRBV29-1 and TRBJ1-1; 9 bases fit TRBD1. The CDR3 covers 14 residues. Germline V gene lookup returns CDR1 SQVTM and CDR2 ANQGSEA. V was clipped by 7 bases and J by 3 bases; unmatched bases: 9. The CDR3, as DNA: TGCAGCGCAGCGGACAGGGGATGGGACACTGAAGCTTTCTTT. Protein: CSAADRGWDTEAFF.

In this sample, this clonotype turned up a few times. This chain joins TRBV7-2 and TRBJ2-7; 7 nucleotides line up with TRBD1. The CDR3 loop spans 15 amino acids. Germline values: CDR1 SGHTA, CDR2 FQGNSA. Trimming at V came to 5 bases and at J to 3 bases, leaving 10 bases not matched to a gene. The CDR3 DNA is TGTGCCAGCAGCCCGCGACAGGGTACCCACTACGAGCAGTACTTC. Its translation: CASSPRQGTHYEQYF.

CDR3 sequence (DNA): TGCGCCAGCAGCTTGATAGTGGGAAATGAGCAGTTCTTC. It encodes CASSLIVGNEQFF. The V call is TRBV5-1, the J call TRBJ2-1; D remains ambiguous. The CDR3 extends over 13 amino acids. The V end lost 1 base, the J end lost 7 bases, and 9 bases lay between the germline ends. Germline loops: CDR1 SGHRS, CDR2 YFSETQ.

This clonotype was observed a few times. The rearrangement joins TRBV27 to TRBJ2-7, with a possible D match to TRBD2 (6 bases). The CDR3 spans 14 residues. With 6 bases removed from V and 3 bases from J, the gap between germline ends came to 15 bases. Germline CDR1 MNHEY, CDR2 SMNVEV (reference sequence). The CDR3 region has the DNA TGTGCCAGCAGACCTGGGACTGACGGCTACGAGCAGTACTTC. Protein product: CASRPGTDGYEQYF.